This record covers a single T cell receptor (beta chain). The V end lost 2 bases, the J end lost 0 bases, and 12 bases lay between the germline ends. Per germline, CDR1 MNHNS and CDR2 SASEGT. The CDR3 is 16 amino acids. The data stem from a study of blood T cell repertoires in COVID-19. Study as a whole: Samples came from the United States, Italy and Spain, spanning acute and convalescent COVID-19. In each case, the material was cDNA or gDNA derived from T cells, B-cell-depleted T cells, or PBMCs.

As processed by the authors: Reference gene primer amplification in the assay estimated nucleated cell counts. Profiled with immunoSEQ multiplex PCR; TCRdb holds only in-frame clones, not every one. The DNA was the basis for D and trimming; V, J and clone size are from that table. The top ten hold around 4.8% of the sample, which has about 320,000 clones, about nine tenths seen once. Source material: PBMCs or T cells enriched from blood (not recorded which). The sequence came from a man aged 55-75 years who had recovered from COVID-19. The chain has TRBV6-1 and TRBJ2-3; D gene uncertain. CDR3 coding DNA: TGTGCCAGCAGTGAAAACTTAGCTGCCAGCACAGATACGCAGTATTTT. Its protein is CASSENLAASTDTQYF.